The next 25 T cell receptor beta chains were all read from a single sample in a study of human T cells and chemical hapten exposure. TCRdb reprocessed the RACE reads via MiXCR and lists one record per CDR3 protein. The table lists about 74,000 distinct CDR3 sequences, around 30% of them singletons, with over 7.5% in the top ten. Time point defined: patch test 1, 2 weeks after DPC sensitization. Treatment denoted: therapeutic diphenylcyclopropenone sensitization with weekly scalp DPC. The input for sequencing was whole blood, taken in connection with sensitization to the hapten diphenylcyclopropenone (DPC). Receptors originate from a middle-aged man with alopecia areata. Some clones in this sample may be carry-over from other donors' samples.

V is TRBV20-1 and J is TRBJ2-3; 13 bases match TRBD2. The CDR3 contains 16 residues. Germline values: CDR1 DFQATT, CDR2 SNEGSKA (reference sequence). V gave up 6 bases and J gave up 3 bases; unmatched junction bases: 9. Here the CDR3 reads CSASPRTSGRTDTQYF. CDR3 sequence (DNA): TGCAGTGCCAGCCCTAGGACTAGCGGGAGAACAGATACGCAGTATTTT.

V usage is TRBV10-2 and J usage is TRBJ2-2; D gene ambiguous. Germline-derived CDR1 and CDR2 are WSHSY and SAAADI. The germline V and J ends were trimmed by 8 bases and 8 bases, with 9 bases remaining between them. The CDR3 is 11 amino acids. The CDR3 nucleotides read TGCGCCAGCGGAGAACGGGGGGAGCTGTTTTTT. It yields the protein CASGERGELFF.

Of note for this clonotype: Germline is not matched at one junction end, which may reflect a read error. In nucleotides, the CDR3 is TGTGCCACCCAGGGGACAAGTATGGACTTC. Its translation is CATQGTSMDF. This chain connects TRBV28 to TRBJ2-5; weak D call: TRBD1 (6 bases). The CDR3 consists of 10 residues. The germline V gene has CDR1 MDHEN and CDR2 SYDVKM.

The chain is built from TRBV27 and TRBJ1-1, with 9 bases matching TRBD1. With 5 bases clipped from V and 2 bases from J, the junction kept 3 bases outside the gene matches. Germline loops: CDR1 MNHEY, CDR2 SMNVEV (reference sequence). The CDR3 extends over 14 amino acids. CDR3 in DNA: TGTGCCAGCAGTCACAGGGGGCGCAACACTGAAGCTTTCTTT. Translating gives CASSHRGRNTEAFF.

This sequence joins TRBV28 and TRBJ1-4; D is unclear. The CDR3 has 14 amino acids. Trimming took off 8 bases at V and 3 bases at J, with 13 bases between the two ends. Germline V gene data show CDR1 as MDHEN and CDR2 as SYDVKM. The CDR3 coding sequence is TGTGCCAGCGGGAGCCGACCAGCTAATGAAAAACTGTTTTTT. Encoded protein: CASGSRPANEKLFF.

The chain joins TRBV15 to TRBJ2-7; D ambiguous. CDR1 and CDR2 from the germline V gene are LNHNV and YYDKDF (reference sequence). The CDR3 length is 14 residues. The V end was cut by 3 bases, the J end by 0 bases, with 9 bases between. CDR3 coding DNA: TGTGCCACCAGCAGGGGTGGGGACTCCTACGAGCAGTACTTC. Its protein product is CATSRGGDSYEQYF. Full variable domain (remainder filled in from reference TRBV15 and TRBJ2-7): DAMVIQNPRYQVTQFGKPVTLSCSQTLNHNVMYWYQQKSSQAPKLLFHYYDKDFNNEADTPDNFQSRRPNTSFCFLDIRSPGLGDTAMYLCATSRGGDSYEQYFGPGTRLTVT.

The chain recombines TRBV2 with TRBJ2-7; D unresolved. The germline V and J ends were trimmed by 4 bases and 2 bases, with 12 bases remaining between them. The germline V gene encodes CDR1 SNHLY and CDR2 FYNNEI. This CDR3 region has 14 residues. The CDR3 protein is CASSGGPPAYEQYF. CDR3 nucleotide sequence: TGTGCCAGCAGTGGAGGCCCCCCAGCCTACGAGCAGTACTTC.

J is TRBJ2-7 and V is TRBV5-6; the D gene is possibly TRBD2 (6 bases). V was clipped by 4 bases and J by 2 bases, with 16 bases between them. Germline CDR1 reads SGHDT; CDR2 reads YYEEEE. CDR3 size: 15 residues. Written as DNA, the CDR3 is TGTGCCAGCAGCGCCACTGGCGGGGCCGCCTACGAGCAGTACTTC. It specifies CASSATGGAAYEQYF.

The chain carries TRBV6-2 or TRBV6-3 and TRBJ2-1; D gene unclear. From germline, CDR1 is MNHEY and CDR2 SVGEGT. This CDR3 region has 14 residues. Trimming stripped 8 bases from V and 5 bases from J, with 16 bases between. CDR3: CASQEAGSHNEQFF. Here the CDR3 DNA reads TGTGCCAGCCAAGAAGCAGGTTCCCACAATGAGCAGTTCTTC.

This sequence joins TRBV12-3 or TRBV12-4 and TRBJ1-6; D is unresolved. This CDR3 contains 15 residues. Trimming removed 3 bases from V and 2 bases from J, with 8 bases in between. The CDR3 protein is CASSFGPPYNSPLHF. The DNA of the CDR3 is TGTGCCAGCAGTTTCGGACCTCCCTATAATTCACCCCTCCACTTT.

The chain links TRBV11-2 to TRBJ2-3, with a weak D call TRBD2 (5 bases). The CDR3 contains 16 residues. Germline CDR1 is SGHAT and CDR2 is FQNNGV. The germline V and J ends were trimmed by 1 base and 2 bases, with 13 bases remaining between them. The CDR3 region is CASSLGEGVLTDTQYF. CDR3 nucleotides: TGTGCCAGCAGCTTAGGAGAGGGAGTGCTCACAGATACGCAGTATTTT.

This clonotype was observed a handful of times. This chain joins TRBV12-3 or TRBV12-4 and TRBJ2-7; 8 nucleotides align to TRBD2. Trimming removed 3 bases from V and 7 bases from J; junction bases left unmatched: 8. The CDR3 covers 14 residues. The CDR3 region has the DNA TGTGCCAGCAGTTTTATGGCGGGAGGAGCTGAGCAGTACTTC. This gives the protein CASSFMAGGAEQYF.

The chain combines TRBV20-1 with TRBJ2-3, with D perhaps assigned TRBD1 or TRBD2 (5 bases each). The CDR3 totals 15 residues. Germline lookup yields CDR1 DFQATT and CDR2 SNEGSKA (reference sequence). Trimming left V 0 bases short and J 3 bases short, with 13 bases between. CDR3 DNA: TGCAGTGCTAGAGATCCCGGGGCAGCAACAGATACGCAGTATTTT. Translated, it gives CSARDPGAATDTQYF.

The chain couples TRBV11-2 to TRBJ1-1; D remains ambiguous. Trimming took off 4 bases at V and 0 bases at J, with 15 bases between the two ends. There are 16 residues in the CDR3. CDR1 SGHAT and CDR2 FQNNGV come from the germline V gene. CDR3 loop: CASSWRGRVLNTEAFF. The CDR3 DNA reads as TGTGCCAGCAGCTGGAGAGGTAGGGTCTTGAACACTGAAGCTTTCTTT.

CDR3 in DNA: TGTGCCAGCTCACCAAGGACAAACCAAGAGACCCAGTACTTC. Protein sequence: CASSPRTNQETQYF. The chain links TRBV18 to TRBJ2-5, with a weak D call TRBD1 (5 bases). The V gene lost 2 bases and the J gene lost 0 bases, with 7 bases spanning the gap. Germline values: CDR1 KGHSH, CDR2 LQKENI. The CDR3 runs to 14 residues.

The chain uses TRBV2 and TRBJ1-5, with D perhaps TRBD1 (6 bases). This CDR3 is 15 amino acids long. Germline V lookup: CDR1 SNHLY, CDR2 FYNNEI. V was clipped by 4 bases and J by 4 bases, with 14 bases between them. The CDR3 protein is CASSAGGGANQPQHF. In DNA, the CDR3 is TGTGCCAGCAGTGCCGGTGGGGGGGCTAATCAGCCCCAGCATTTT.

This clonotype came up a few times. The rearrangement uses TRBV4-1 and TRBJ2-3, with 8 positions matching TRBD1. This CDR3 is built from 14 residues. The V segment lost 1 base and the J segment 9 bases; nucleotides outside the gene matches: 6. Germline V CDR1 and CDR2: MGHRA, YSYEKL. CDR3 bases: TGCGCCAGCAGCCAAGCCGGGACAGGCGGGACGCAGTATTTT. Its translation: CASSQAGTGGTQYF.

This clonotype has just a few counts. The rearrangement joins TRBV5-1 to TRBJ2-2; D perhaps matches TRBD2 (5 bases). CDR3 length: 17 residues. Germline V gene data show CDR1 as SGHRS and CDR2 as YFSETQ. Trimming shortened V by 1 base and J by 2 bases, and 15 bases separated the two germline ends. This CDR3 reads CASSLKRSLTNTGELFF. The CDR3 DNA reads TGCGCCAGCAGCTTGAAGCGGTCCTTGACTAACACCGGGGAGCTGTTTTTT.

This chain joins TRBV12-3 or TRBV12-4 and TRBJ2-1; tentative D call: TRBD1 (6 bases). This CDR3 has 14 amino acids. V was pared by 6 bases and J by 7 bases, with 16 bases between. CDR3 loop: CASRSHTGWNEQFF. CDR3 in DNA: TGTGCCAGCAGAAGCCACACAGGGTGGAATGAGCAGTTCTTC.

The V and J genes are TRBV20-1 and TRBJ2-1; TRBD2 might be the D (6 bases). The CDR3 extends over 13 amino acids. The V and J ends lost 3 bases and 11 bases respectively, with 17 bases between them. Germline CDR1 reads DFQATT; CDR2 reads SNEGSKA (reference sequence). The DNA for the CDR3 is TGCAGTGCTAGGGGGTTAGCGGACCCCCAGCAGTTCTTC. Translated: CSARGLADPQQFF.

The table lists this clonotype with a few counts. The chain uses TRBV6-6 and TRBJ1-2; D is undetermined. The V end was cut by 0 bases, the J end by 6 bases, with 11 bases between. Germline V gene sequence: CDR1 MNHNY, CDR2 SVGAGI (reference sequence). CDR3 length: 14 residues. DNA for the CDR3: TGTGCCAGCAGTTACTCGACGCAAGAAAATGGCTACACCTTC. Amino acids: CASSYSTQENGYTF.

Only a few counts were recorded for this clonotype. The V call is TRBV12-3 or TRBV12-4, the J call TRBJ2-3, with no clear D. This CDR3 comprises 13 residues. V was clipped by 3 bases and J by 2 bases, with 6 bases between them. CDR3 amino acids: CASSFILTDTQYF. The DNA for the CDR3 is TGTGCCAGCAGTTTCATCCTCACAGATACGCAGTATTTT.

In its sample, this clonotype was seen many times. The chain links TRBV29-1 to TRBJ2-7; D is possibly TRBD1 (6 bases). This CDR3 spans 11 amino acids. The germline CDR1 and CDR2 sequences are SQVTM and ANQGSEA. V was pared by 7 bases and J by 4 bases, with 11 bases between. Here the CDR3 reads CSAQGTYEQYF. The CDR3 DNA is TGCAGCGCCCAGGGGACGTACGAGCAGTACTTC.

CDR3 in amino acids: CSARINSGQALYEQYF. In nucleotides, the CDR3 is TGCAGTGCTAGGATAAATTCTGGACAAGCCCTTTACGAGCAGTACTTC. The chain is built from TRBV20-1 and TRBJ2-7; the D gene is possibly TRBD1 (5 bases). The CDR3 spans 16 residues. The germline CDR1 and CDR2 sequences are DFQATT and SNEGSKA (reference sequence). V was shortened by 3 bases and J by 4 bases, with 22 bases between the two germline ends.

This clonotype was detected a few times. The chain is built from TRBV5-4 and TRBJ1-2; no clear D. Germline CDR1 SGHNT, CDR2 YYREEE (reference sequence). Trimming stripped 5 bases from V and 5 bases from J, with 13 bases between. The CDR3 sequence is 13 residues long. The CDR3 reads CASSAGRQYGYTF. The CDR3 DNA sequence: TGTGCCAGCAGTGCGGGTCGTCAATATGGCTACACCTTC.